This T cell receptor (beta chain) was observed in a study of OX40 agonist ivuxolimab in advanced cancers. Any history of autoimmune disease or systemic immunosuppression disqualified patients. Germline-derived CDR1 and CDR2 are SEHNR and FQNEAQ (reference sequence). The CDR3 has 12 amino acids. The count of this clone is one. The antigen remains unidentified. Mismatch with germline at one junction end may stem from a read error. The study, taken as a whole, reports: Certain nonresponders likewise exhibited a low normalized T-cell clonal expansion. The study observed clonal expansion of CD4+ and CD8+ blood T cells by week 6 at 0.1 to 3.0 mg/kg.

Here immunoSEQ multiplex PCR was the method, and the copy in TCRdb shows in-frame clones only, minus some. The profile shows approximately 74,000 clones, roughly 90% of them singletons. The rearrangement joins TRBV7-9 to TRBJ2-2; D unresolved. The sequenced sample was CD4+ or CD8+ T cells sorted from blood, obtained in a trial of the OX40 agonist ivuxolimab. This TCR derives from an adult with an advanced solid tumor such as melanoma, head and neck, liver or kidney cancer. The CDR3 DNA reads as TGTGCCAGCAGCCAGAACATCGGGGAGCTGTTTTTT. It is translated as CASSQNIGELFF.